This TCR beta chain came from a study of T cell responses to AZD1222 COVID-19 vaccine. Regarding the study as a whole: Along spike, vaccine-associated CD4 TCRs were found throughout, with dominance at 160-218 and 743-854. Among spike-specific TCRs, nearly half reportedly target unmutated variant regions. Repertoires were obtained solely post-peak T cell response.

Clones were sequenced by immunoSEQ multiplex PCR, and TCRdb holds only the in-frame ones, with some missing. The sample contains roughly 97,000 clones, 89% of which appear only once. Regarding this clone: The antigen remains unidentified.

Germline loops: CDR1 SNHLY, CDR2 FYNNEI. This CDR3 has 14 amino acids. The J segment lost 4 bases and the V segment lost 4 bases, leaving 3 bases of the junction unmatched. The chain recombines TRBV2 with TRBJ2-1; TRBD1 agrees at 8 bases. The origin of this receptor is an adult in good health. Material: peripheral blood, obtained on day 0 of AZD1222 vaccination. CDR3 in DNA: TGTGCCAGCAGTGCGGGACAGGAGTACAATGAGCAGTTCTTC. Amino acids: CASSAGQEYNEQFF.